These T cell receptor beta chains were read from a single sample in a study of somatic mutations in cytotoxic T cells in rheumatoid arthritis. Measured with immunoSEQ multiplex PCR; TCRdb has only the in-frame clones, and not every one. Of about 17,000 clones in the sample, around four fifths were seen once. The sample was CD8+ T cells sorted from blood. All receptors come from an adult with rheumatoid arthritis. Both conserved end residues are part of each CDR3. D genes are given only for firm matches. Size values are once, few and many counts, or a class for expanded clones, and some rows have none.

D gene,clone size,J gene,V gene,CDR3 protein,CDR3 DNA
TRBD2,-,TRBJ2-7,TRBV5-4,CASSGASGSVEDEQYF,TGTGCCAGCAGCGGAGCTAGCGGGAGTGTAGAAGACGAGCAGTACTTC
TRBD1,-,TRBJ1-1,TRBV7-9,CASSPRQGSFTEAFF,TGTGCCAGCAGCCCAAGACAGGGGTCGTTCACTGAAGCTTTCTTT
TRBD2,few,TRBJ2-3,TRBV14,CASSWTSGDSSTDTQYF,TGTGCCAGCAGCTGGACTAGCGGGGATTCTAGCACAGATACGCAGTATTTT
-,-,TRBJ2-1,TRBV4-2,CASSQEMTSQYNEQFF,TGTGCCAGCAGCCAAGAGATGACAAGCCAATACAATGAGCAGTTCTTC
-,-,TRBJ2-1,TRBV4-1,CASSQDRWDNEQFF,TGCGCCAGCAGCCAAGATCGGTGGGACAATGAGCAGTTCTTC
TRBD2,once,TRBJ2-7,TRBV7-6,CASSLQAGASSYEQYF,TGTGCCAGCAGCTTACAAGCGGGGGCAAGCTCCTACGAGCAGTACTTC
-,-,TRBJ1-6,TRBV6-5,CASNPMVGGDSPLHF,TGTGCCAGCAATCCTATGGTCGGTGGGGATTCACCCCTCCACTTT
-,once,TRBJ2-7,TRBV10-3,CAISESSSSYEQYF,TGTGCCATCAGTGAGTCTAGCTCATCCTACGAGCAGTACTTC
-,-,TRBJ1-5,TRBV7-9,CASSPGVSNQPQHF,TGTGCCAGCAGCCCCGGGGTTAGCAATCAGCCCCAGCATTTT
TRBD1,-,TRBJ2-2,TRBV15,CATSRTGDTGELFF,TGTGCCACCTCCCGGACAGGGGATACCGGGGAGCTGTTTTTT
-,-,TRBJ1-2,TRBV7-9,CASSLDSPRGYTF,TGTGCCAGCAGCTTAGACAGCCCTAGGGGCTACACCTTC
TRBD1,once,TRBJ2-3,TRBV30,CAWTKGDRVPDTQYF,TGTGCCTGGACCAAAGGGGACAGGGTACCAGATACGCAGTATTTT
-,once,TRBJ2-7,TRBV10-3,CAISDLGSSYEQYF,TGTGCCATCAGTGATTTGGGGAGCTCCTACGAGCAGTACTTC
-,-,TRBJ2-4,TRBV21-1,CASSKLGDRVLGKNIQYF,TGTGCCAGCAGCAAACTCGGGGACAGGGTTTTGGGCAAAAACATTCAGTACTTC
-,once,TRBJ1-1,TRBV27,CASSLMGQTFMNTEAFF,TGTGCCAGCAGTTTGATGGGGCAGACATTCATGAACACTGAAGCTTTCTTT
TRBD1,-,TRBJ1-2,TRBV19,CASGLGDRSPYGYTF,TGTGCCAGTGGGTTAGGGGACAGGAGTCCTTATGGCTACACCTTC
-,-,TRBJ2-3,TRBV13,CASSLEAGTDTQYF,TGTGCCAGCAGCTTAGAAGCGGGTACCGATACGCAGTATTTT
-,-,TRBJ2-3,TRBV29-1,CSVDRGARADTQYF,TGCAGCGTTGACAGGGGGGCTAGGGCAGATACGCAGTATTTT
TRBD2,-,TRBJ2-5,TRBV12-5,CASGPGLYLRETQYF,TGTGCTAGTGGTCCGGGACTATACCTTCGGGAGACCCAGTACTTC
-,-,TRBJ2-7,TRBV5-4,CASSTDTAHEQYF,TGTGCCAGCAGCACGGACACGGCCCACGAGCAGTACTTC
-,-,TRBJ2-3,TRBV5-4,CASSQAVTDTQYF,TGTGCCAGCAGCCAAGCGGTCACAGATACGCAGTATTTT
-,-,TRBJ2-7,TRBV27,CASSPTGSREQYF,TGTGCCAGCAGTCCAACAGGGTCTCGGGAGCAGTACTTC
-,few,TRBJ1-1,TRBV7-9,CASSLGSGYTEAFF,TGTGCCAGCAGCTTGGGGTCAGGTTACACTGAAGCTTTCTTT
-,once,TRBJ1-5,TRBV19,CASRLGALVQPQHF,TGTGCCAGTAGGTTAGGGGCGCTGGTCCAGCCCCAGCATTTT
-,-,TRBJ2-4,TRBV19,CASSIGSHRESAKNIQYF,TGTGCCAGTAGTATAGGATCCCACAGGGAATCAGCCAAAAACATTCAGTACTTC
-,-,TRBJ2-7,TRBV4-1,CASSQVLPSYEQYF,TGCGCCAGCAGCCAAGTATTACCGTCCTACGAGCAGTACTTC
-,-,TRBJ1-1,TRBV4-1,CASSQVSWGSLNTEAFF,TGCGCCAGCAGCCAAGTCTCATGGGGCAGCCTGAACACTGAAGCTTTCTTT
TRBD2,-,TRBJ2-1,TRBV7-6,CASSFPAGGPWNEQFF,TGTGCCAGCAGCTTTCCCGCGGGAGGGCCTTGGAATGAGCAGTTCTTC
-,once,TRBJ1-1,TRBV6-5,CASSYSNTEAFF,TGTGCCAGCAGTTACTCTAACACTGAAGCTTTCTTT
TRBD1,-,TRBJ1-1,TRBV4-1,CASSQTGEANTEAFF,TGCGCCAGCAGCCAAACAGGGGAGGCGAACACTGAAGCTTTCTTT
TRBD1,-,TRBJ1-5,TRBV27,CASSLTTGANQPQHF,TGTGCCAGCAGTTTAACGACAGGGGCCAATCAGCCCCAGCATTTT